This is a list of T cell receptor beta chains from one sample in a study of T cell responses to AZD1222 COVID-19 vaccine. Sequenced by immunoSEQ multiplex PCR; TCRdb stores in-frame clones only, minus some. The table lists 130,000 or so clones, 85% of them singletons, with 7.9% in the top ten. The sample was peripheral blood, taken 28 days after the second dose of the MenACWY control vaccine. These receptors came from an adult who received the MenACWY meningococcal vaccine as a control. The CDR3 runs from the conserved cysteine through the conserved F or W. Each record gives: clone size, D gene, J gene, V gene, CDR3 DNA, CDR3 protein. The D gene is left open where the match is weak. Clone size appears in some rows only: once, few, many, or a class for an expanded clone.

. . TRBJ1-2 TRBV19 TGTGCCAGTAGTATAGCGGAGTACTATGGCTACACCTTC CASSIAEYYGYTF
. . TRBJ1-6 TRBV27 TGTGCCAGCAGTTTCACTGGGAAAGCCTATAATTCACCCCTCCACTTT CASSFTGKAYNSPLHF
. TRBD2 TRBJ2-1 TRBV4-3 TGCGCCAGCAGCCAAGAAGGTAGCGGGAGGCTAAATGAGCAGTTCTTC CASSQEGSGRLNEQFF
. . TRBJ2-1 TRBV5-1 TGCGCCAGCAGCTTCTTGACTAGAGTGGATGAGCAGTTCTTC CASSFLTRVDEQFF
. TRBD1 TRBJ2-5 TRBV13 TGTGCCAGCAGCCCGGGGACAGGGCAGCGGACCCAGTACTTC CASSPGTGQRTQYF
. . TRBJ1-5 TRBV10-3 TGTGCCATCAGTGAGACTCGAAATAGCAATCAGCCCCAGCATTTT CAISETRNSNQPQHF
. . TRBJ1-2 TRBV7-2 TGTGCCAGCAGCTTAGCTTCACAGAGTTCCTATGGCTACACCTTC CASSLASQSSYGYTF
once TRBD1 TRBJ2-5 TRBV30 TGTGCCTGGAGGCCCCAGGGGGCGGAAGAGACCCAGTACTTC CAWRPQGAEETQYF
. . TRBJ1-1 TRBV6-5 TGTGCCAGCAGCCGACCGAACACTGAAGCTTTCTTT CASSRPNTEAFF
. . TRBJ2-7 TRBV10-3 TGTGCCATCAGTGACAGTCCCTACGAGCAGTACTTC CAISDSPYEQYF
. . TRBJ1-4 TRBV5-1 TGCGCCAGCAGCTTGGCCTGGCACTCTAATGAAAAACTGTTTTTT CASSLAWHSNEKLFF
. . TRBJ1-5 TRBV18 TGTGCCAGCTCACCAGTGGGCAATCAGCCCCAGCATTTT CASSPVGNQPQHF
. . TRBJ2-3 TRBV11-3 TGTGCCAGCAGCTTAGGGGGGGATACGCAGTATTTT CASSLGGDTQYF
. . TRBJ1-3 TRBV5-3 TGTGCCAGAAGCTTGGTGTGTAGCTCTTGGGGTTCGGAGGGAAACACCATATATTTT CARSLVCSSWGSEGNTIYF
. . TRBJ1-2 TRBV6-5 TGTGCCAGCAGTTACTCCCTGGACAACTATGGCTACACCTTC CASSYSLDNYGYTF
. . TRBJ1-2 TRBV6-5 TGTGCCAGCGATGACGGATACTATGGCTACACCTTC CASDDGYYGYTF
. . TRBJ2-5 TRBV18 TGTGCCAGCTCACCCGCGTCCTTTGAAAGGGAAGAGACCCAGTACTTC CASSPASFEREETQYF
. TRBD1 TRBJ2-1 TRBV2 TGTGCCAGCAGTGTTGACGGGACAGTTAGTGAGCAGTTCTTC CASSVDGTVSEQFF
. . TRBJ1-1 TRBV5-1 TGCGCCAGCAGCTTGGGGTTGGGCCAAGGAGGCACTGAAGCTTTCTTT CASSLGLGQGGTEAFF
. TRBD2 TRBJ2-3 TRBV19 TGTGCCAGTAGTCTAGCGGACTCTAGCACAGATACGCAGTATTTT CASSLADSSTDTQYF
once . TRBJ1-2 TRBV6-5 TGTGCCAGCACGGGAATGGCAGGGGATTATGGCTACACCTTC CASTGMAGDYGYTF
. . TRBJ1-1 TRBV29-1 TGCAGCGTTGAAGGGGGGACCGGAGCGCTGCCTGAAGCTTTCTTT CSVEGGTGALPEAFF
. . TRBJ2-1 TRBV10-3 TGTGCCATCAGTGACTCGGGGAATGAGCAGTTCTTC CAISDSGNEQFF
. . TRBJ2-7 TRBV7-2 TGTGCCAGCAGCTTAGTCGGCAGGGCCTACGAGCAGTACTTC CASSLVGRAYEQYF
. TRBD2 TRBJ2-3 TRBV6-2/TRBV6-3 TGTGCCAGCAGCAAACTAGCGGGGCCACCAGATACGCAGTATTTT CASSKLAGPPDTQYF
. . TRBJ1-3 TRBV11-2 TGTGCCAGCAGCCACGGGAGGAGCTCTGGAAACACCATATATTTT CASSHGRSSGNTIYF
. . TRBJ2-3 TRBV5-5 TGTGCCAGCAGCTTAGCAGGCACAGATACGCAGTATTTT CASSLAGTDTQYF
. . TRBJ1-2 TRBV5-1 TGCGCCAGCAGCTCCGTCGCCGGCTATGGCTACACCTTC CASSSVAGYGYTF
. . TRBJ2-7 TRBV6-5 TGTGCCACCGTCGGACCAGTCTTTTGGGATTACGAGCAGTACTTC CATVGPVFWDYEQYF
. . TRBJ2-3 TRBV5-1 TGCGCCAGCAGCTTATTACAGGGAATGACAGATACGCAGTATTTT CASSLLQGMTDTQYF
. . TRBJ1-2 TRBV3-1/TRBV3-2 TGTGCCAGCAGCCAGCAATATGGCTACACCTTC CASSQQYGYTF
. TRBD1 TRBJ1-5 TRBV6-5 TGTGCCAGCAGTTACAGCGGGACAGGGGTCCATCAGCCCCAGCATTTT CASSYSGTGVHQPQHF
. TRBD1 TRBJ1-1 TRBV29-1 TGCAGCGGAGGACAGGGGAACACTGAAGCTTTCTTT CSGGQGNTEAFF
. . TRBJ1-1 TRBV13 TGTGCCAGCAGCCTGGCAGGGAGGGGGAACACTGAAGCTTTCTTT CASSLAGRGNTEAFF
. . TRBJ2-1 TRBV2 TGTGCCAGCAGTGTGGCCCACTACAATGAGCAGTTCTTC CASSVAHYNEQFF
once . TRBJ1-6 TRBV11-2 TGTGCCAGCAGCTTCACTGGGGGAAATTCACCCCTCCACTTT CASSFTGGNSPLHF
once TRBD1 TRBJ1-1 TRBV28 TGTGCCAGCACAGAGAGGGGGCGCGAGACTGAAGCTTTCTTT CASTERGRETEAFF
. TRBD1 TRBJ1-2 TRBV6-5 TGTGCCACCACGGGACAGACCTCCTATGGCTACACCTTC CATTGQTSYGYTF
. TRBD1 TRBJ1-1 TRBV19 TGTGCCAGTAGTACCCCCCTCGCAGGGGGCACTGAAGCTTTCTTT CASSTPLAGGTEAFF
. . TRBJ1-2 TRBV19 TGTGCCAGTAGTGAGAGCGGTGGCGGCTACACCTTC CASSESGGGYTF
. . TRBJ2-7 TRBV30 TGTGCCTGGACCAAAACTTGGGGCTCCGAGCAGTACTTC CAWTKTWGSEQYF
. . TRBJ1-1 TRBV13 TGTGCCAGCAGCTTACCTACCCTGGGACCTGAAGCTTTCTTT CASSLPTLGPEAFF
. TRBD1 TRBJ1-5 TRBV6-1 TGTGCCAGCAGTGCAAGGTCCGGGACAGGGACTCAGCCCCAGCATTTT CASSARSGTGTQPQHF
. . TRBJ2-3 TRBV11-3 TGTGCCAGCAGTCGGGTGGGGGCTAGCACAGATACGCAGTATTTT CASSRVGASTDTQYF
. TRBD1 TRBJ2-3 TRBV5-1 TGCGCCAGCAGCTTTGGACAGGGCAGCACAGATACGCAGTATTTT CASSFGQGSTDTQYF
. . TRBJ1-5 TRBV7-6 TGTGCCAGCAGCCCGTACCGACAGGTGACCCTTCAACAGCCCCAGCATTTT CASSPYRQVTLQQPQHF
. . TRBJ1-5 TRBV13 TGTGCCAGCAGCGAGACTGGGAGGGGGCAGCCCCAGCATTTT CASSETGRGQPQHF
. TRBD2 TRBJ2-1 TRBV2 TGTGCCAGCACCTGGACTAGCTCCTACAATGAGCAGTTCTTC CASTWTSSYNEQFF
. . TRBJ1-1 TRBV29-1 TGCAGCGTTCACCCGGGGGGAGAAGCTTTCTTT CSVHPGGEAFF
. . TRBJ2-1 TRBV25-1 TGTGCCAGCAGTTTCCTGTGGGAGCAGTTCTTC CASSFLWEQFF
. . TRBJ2-1 TRBV24-1 TGTGCCACCAGTGATTTGGGGATAGAGCAGTTCTTC CATSDLGIEQFF
. . TRBJ2-7 TRBV19 TGTGCCAGTAGTATCACAGTGCCCTACGAGCAGTACTTC CASSITVPYEQYF
once . TRBJ1-1 TRBV7-3 TGTGCCAGCAGCTTATACCGGGATACTGAAGCTTTCTTT CASSLYRDTEAFF
. . TRBJ1-1 TRBV15 TGTGCCACCAGCAGCAGTGCAGCAGCTGAAGCTTTCTTT CATSSSAAAEAFF
. TRBD1 TRBJ2-3 TRBV10-1 TGCGCCAGCAGTAGACAGGGCGCAGATACGCAGTATTTT CASSRQGADTQYF
. . TRBJ1-4 TRBV6-5 TGTGCCAGCAGAGGGGTGGGGAATGAAAAACTGTTTTTT CASRGVGNEKLFF
few . TRBJ1-1 TRBV5-1 TGCGCCAGCAGCTTGCAGGTGGATGGCACTGAAGCTTTCTTT CASSLQVDGTEAFF
. . TRBJ2-1 TRBV24-1 TGTGCCACCAGTCCCCGAGGCCTTCTTGAGGAGCAGTTCTTC CATSPRGLLEEQFF
. TRBD1 TRBJ2-7 TRBV27 TGTGCCAGCAGTCGGACAGGGGGCTCCTACGAGCAGTACTTC CASSRTGGSYEQYF